This T cell receptor beta chain was recorded in a study of CD8 T cells in Susac syndrome. Study overall: Blood was drawn from Susac syndrome patients while they were therapy-naive, on corticosteroids, or on intravenous immunoglobulin alone.

Study-level points and caveats: Peak Susac CD8+ clonal expansion was seen in TEMRA cells and active patients.

RNA was extracted with the RNeasy kit, and a quantity of roughly 0.5 to 1 ug was reverse transcribed using random hexamers. immunoSEQ multiplex PCR amplified TCR beta CDR3 across 54 Vbeta, 13 Jbeta. From the immunoSEQ multiplex PCR reads, TCRdb called clonotypes with MiXCR, one entry per CDR3 protein. The data show some 140,000 distinct CDR3 sequences, with roughly 94% seen just once and approximately 0.17% held by the top ten. TEMRA cells were FACS-enriched, unlike CD8+ and CD4+ T cells, which were negatively isolated. As regards this clonotype: Antigen specificity is unknown.

The CDR3 runs 16 residues. V was shortened by 0 bases and J by 1 base, with 10 bases between the two germline ends. Germline V gene data show CDR1 as MGHRA and CDR2 as YSYEKL. V gene TRBV4-1 combines with J gene TRBJ2-1; D gene uncertain. The material sequenced was CD8+ T cells from PBMCs. This TCR derives from a human donor with Susac syndrome. Here the CDR3 reads CASSQDQEISYNEQFF. The DNA of the CDR3 is TGCGCCAGCAGCCAAGATCAAGAGATTTCCTACAATGAGCAGTTCTTC.